This is a list of T cell receptor beta chains from one sample in a study of CD8+ T cells in alopecia areata. The protocol was immunoSEQ multiplex PCR, while the TCRdb copy is restricted to in-frame clones and leaves out a portion. The top ten hold around 5.4% of the sample, which has approximately 120,000 clones, under 65% seen once. The material sequenced was CD4+ T cells sorted from blood, taken at week 4, from a patient treated with tofacitinib. These receptor sequences come from a human donor with alopecia areata. CDR3s include the opening cysteine and the closing phenylalanine or tryptophan. Fields, in order: D gene, clone size, V gene, J gene, CDR3 DNA, CDR3 protein. The D gene is left open where the match is weak. Size is omitted from some rows. Given values are once, few, many or a class for expanded clones.

d_call: -
clone_size: -
v_call: TRBV5-1
j_call: TRBJ2-5
cdr3_nt: TGCGCCAGCAGCTTGACAGGGAGGGGAGAGACCCAGTACTTC
cdr3_aa: CASSLTGRGETQYF

d_call: TRBD1
clone_size: -
v_call: TRBV23-1
j_call: TRBJ2-1
cdr3_nt: TGCGCCAGCAGCCGAGGGACAGGGGGAATGAGCTACAATGAGCAGTTCTTC
cdr3_aa: CASSRGTGGMSYNEQFF

d_call: -
clone_size: -
v_call: TRBV7-9
j_call: TRBJ1-5
cdr3_nt: TGTGCCAGCAGCTTTATCAATCAGCCCCAGCATTTT
cdr3_aa: CASSFINQPQHF

d_call: -
clone_size: few
v_call: TRBV30
j_call: TRBJ2-7
cdr3_nt: TGTGCCTGGAGTGTGGCACTAGGTAACTACGAGCAGTACTTC
cdr3_aa: CAWSVALGNYEQYF

d_call: TRBD2
clone_size: few
v_call: TRBV18
j_call: TRBJ2-5
cdr3_nt: TGTGCCAGCTCACCCCGACTAGCGGCTCAAGAGACCCAGTACTTC
cdr3_aa: CASSPRLAAQETQYF

d_call: -
clone_size: -
v_call: TRBV27
j_call: TRBJ2-5
cdr3_nt: TGTGCCAGCACGGCGGGCGGACGAGAGGAGACCCAGTACTTC
cdr3_aa: CASTAGGREETQYF

d_call: -
clone_size: -
v_call: TRBV7-2
j_call: TRBJ2-7
cdr3_nt: TGTGCCAGCAGCTTTGTGGGAGGAGGATCCTACGAGCAGTACTTC
cdr3_aa: CASSFVGGGSYEQYF

d_call: -
clone_size: -
v_call: TRBV6-1
j_call: TRBJ1-6
cdr3_nt: TGTGCCTCTCGATCAGAGGATAATTCACCCCTCCACTTT
cdr3_aa: CASRSEDNSPLHF

d_call: -
clone_size: few
v_call: TRBV29-1
j_call: TRBJ2-7
cdr3_nt: TGCAGCGTTGAGGTATTCTACGAGCAGTACTTC
cdr3_aa: CSVEVFYEQYF

d_call: -
clone_size: few
v_call: TRBV28
j_call: TRBJ2-4
cdr3_nt: TGTGCCAGCAGTTCAGGGTCTGGAAACATTCAGTACTTC
cdr3_aa: CASSSGSGNIQYF

d_call: -
clone_size: -
v_call: TRBV25-1
j_call: TRBJ2-5
cdr3_nt: TGTGCCAGCAGTGACCGGGAGATCCAGTACTTC
cdr3_aa: CASSDREIQYF

d_call: -
clone_size: -
v_call: TRBV28
j_call: TRBJ2-7
cdr3_nt: TGTGCCAGCAGTTACGTAAGAGGGAGAGCCTACGAGCAGTACTTC
cdr3_aa: CASSYVRGRAYEQYF

d_call: -
clone_size: -
v_call: TRBV9
j_call: TRBJ2-3
cdr3_nt: TGTGCCAGCAGCGGTCAGGTGTCAGGCACAGATACGCAGTATTTT
cdr3_aa: CASSGQVSGTDTQYF

d_call: -
clone_size: -
v_call: TRBV29-1
j_call: TRBJ2-7
cdr3_nt: TGCAGCGTTGTCCTCTTGGGACTTGTCTACGAGCAGTACTTC
cdr3_aa: CSVVLLGLVYEQYF

d_call: -
clone_size: -
v_call: TRBV7-6
j_call: TRBJ2-7
cdr3_nt: TGTGCCAGCAGCTCCCACGGGACCGAGCAGTACTTC
cdr3_aa: CASSSHGTEQYF

d_call: -
clone_size: once
v_call: TRBV5-1
j_call: TRBJ1-6
cdr3_nt: TGCGCCAGCAGCTTGGGACAGTTCGATTCACCCCTCCACTTT
cdr3_aa: CASSLGQFDSPLHF

d_call: TRBD2
clone_size: -
v_call: TRBV7-9
j_call: TRBJ2-1
cdr3_nt: TGTGCCAGCAGCCCAAGACTAGCGGGATTGAATGAGCAGTTCTTC
cdr3_aa: CASSPRLAGLNEQFF

d_call: TRBD2
clone_size: -
v_call: TRBV9
j_call: TRBJ2-1
cdr3_nt: TGTGCCAGCAGCGTAGCTCCAGCGGGAGTAGCGGGAAGTGATGAGCAGTTCTTC
cdr3_aa: CASSVAPAGVAGSDEQFF

d_call: TRBD2
clone_size: once
v_call: TRBV6-5
j_call: TRBJ2-1
cdr3_nt: TGTGCCAGCAGCACGAGCGGGGACCAGTACAATGAGCAGTTCTTC
cdr3_aa: CASSTSGDQYNEQFF

d_call: -
clone_size: few
v_call: TRBV14
j_call: TRBJ1-2
cdr3_nt: TGTGCCAGCAGCCACGAAAGGGGGTCCGGCTATGGCTACACCTTC
cdr3_aa: CASSHERGSGYGYTF

d_call: TRBD1
clone_size: -
v_call: TRBV4-2
j_call: TRBJ1-6
cdr3_nt: TGTGCCAGCAGCCAGACGAACCCGGACAGGTCGTCCCTCCACTTT
cdr3_aa: CASSQTNPDRSSLHF

d_call: TRBD1
clone_size: few
v_call: TRBV7-2
j_call: TRBJ2-3
cdr3_nt: TGTGCCAGCAGCCTCAGACAGGGGACAGATACGCAGTATTTT
cdr3_aa: CASSLRQGTDTQYF

d_call: -
clone_size: -
v_call: TRBV2
j_call: TRBJ2-1
cdr3_nt: TGTGCCAGCAGTGAAACTAGGGGTCCGACGGAGCAGTTCTTC
cdr3_aa: CASSETRGPTEQFF

d_call: -
clone_size: -
v_call: TRBV25-1
j_call: TRBJ1-2
cdr3_nt: TGTGCCAGCAGTGACAGGGACCGGCTCTATGGCTACACCTTC
cdr3_aa: CASSDRDRLYGYTF

d_call: TRBD2
clone_size: few
v_call: TRBV28
j_call: TRBJ2-5
cdr3_nt: TGTGCCAGCAGTTTTCTAGCGGCGGGCCAAGAGACCCAGTACTTC
cdr3_aa: CASSFLAAGQETQYF

d_call: -
clone_size: -
v_call: TRBV29-1
j_call: TRBJ1-1
cdr3_nt: TGCAGCGTTGGGCGGGGAGGGGGGACTGAAGCTTTCTTT
cdr3_aa: CSVGRGGGTEAFF

d_call: TRBD2
clone_size: once
v_call: TRBV7-2
j_call: TRBJ2-3
cdr3_nt: TGTGCCAGCAGCTTAGGGACTAGCGCAGATACGCAGTATTTT
cdr3_aa: CASSLGTSADTQYF

d_call: -
clone_size: -
v_call: TRBV28
j_call: TRBJ1-4
cdr3_nt: TGTGCCAGCAGTTCCCTCTACATTGCTGGAAAACTGTTTTTT
cdr3_aa: CASSSLYIAGKLFF

d_call: TRBD1
clone_size: -
v_call: TRBV30
j_call: TRBJ2-7
cdr3_nt: TGTGCCTGGACAAGACAGGGCCACGAGCAGTACTTC
cdr3_aa: CAWTRQGHEQYF

d_call: -
clone_size: -
v_call: TRBV20-1
j_call: TRBJ1-1
cdr3_nt: TGCAGTGCGGGGGACTTCTTGGGAGCTTTCTTT
cdr3_aa: CSAGDFLGAFF

d_call: TRBD1
clone_size: -
v_call: TRBV7-6
j_call: TRBJ1-2
cdr3_nt: TGTGCCAGGTCCCCCCCCGAGGCAGGGGGCCAATTTTATAACTATGGCTACACCTTC
cdr3_aa: CARSPPEAGGQFYNYGYTF

d_call: -
clone_size: -
v_call: TRBV5-1
j_call: TRBJ2-2
cdr3_nt: TGCGCCAGCAGCTCAACAGCGAACACCGGGGAGCTGTTTTTT
cdr3_aa: CASSSTANTGELFF

d_call: -
clone_size: -
v_call: TRBV7-2
j_call: TRBJ2-2
cdr3_nt: TGTGCCAGCAGCTCGCTTGCCGGGGAGCTGTTTTTT
cdr3_aa: CASSSLAGELFF

d_call: -
clone_size: once
v_call: TRBV19
j_call: TRBJ2-3
cdr3_nt: TGTGCCAGTAGCGACCTCACAGATACGCAGTATTTT
cdr3_aa: CASSDLTDTQYF

d_call: -
clone_size: few
v_call: TRBV7-2
j_call: TRBJ2-1
cdr3_nt: TGTGCCAGCAGCCCTAGCTTCTACAATGAGCAGTTCTTC
cdr3_aa: CASSPSFYNEQFF

d_call: -
clone_size: -
v_call: TRBV4-1
j_call: TRBJ1-5
cdr3_nt: TGCGCCAGCAGCCTGAAGGGTACCTCCGGCCATCAGCCCCAGCATTTT
cdr3_aa: CASSLKGTSGHQPQHF

d_call: TRBD2
clone_size: -
v_call: TRBV29-1
j_call: TRBJ2-3
cdr3_nt: TGCAGCGTTACCGTAGGGGCGGGAGAAACAGATACGCAGTATTTT
cdr3_aa: CSVTVGAGETDTQYF

d_call: TRBD1
clone_size: -
v_call: TRBV23-1
j_call: TRBJ2-7
cdr3_nt: TGCGCCAACAGTCAAGCTCCGGGACAGGGCCACGAGCAGTACTTC
cdr3_aa: CANSQAPGQGHEQYF

d_call: -
clone_size: -
v_call: TRBV6-1
j_call: TRBJ1-2
cdr3_nt: TGTGCCAGCAGTGAACCAGGGAGCGGCTACACCTTC
cdr3_aa: CASSEPGSGYTF

d_call: -
clone_size: -
v_call: TRBV6-6
j_call: TRBJ1-2
cdr3_nt: TGTGCCAGCAGTTACGAGCGGGGAGGCGGCTACACCTTC
cdr3_aa: CASSYERGGGYTF

d_call: -
clone_size: -
v_call: TRBV30
j_call: TRBJ2-3
cdr3_nt: TGTGCCTGGAGCCGCACAGATACGCAGTATTTT
cdr3_aa: CAWSRTDTQYF

d_call: TRBD2
clone_size: few
v_call: TRBV30
j_call: TRBJ2-7
cdr3_nt: TGTGCCTGGAGTCATAGCGGGAGCGAGCAGTACTTC
cdr3_aa: CAWSHSGSEQYF

d_call: -
clone_size: -
v_call: TRBV29-1
j_call: TRBJ2-2
cdr3_nt: TGCAGCGCGAGGGGGATAAGCACCGGGGAGCTGTTTTTT
cdr3_aa: CSARGISTGELFF

d_call: -
clone_size: -
v_call: TRBV29-1
j_call: TRBJ2-2
cdr3_nt: TGCAGCGTTGAAGATCTTAGGGGGACCGGGGAGCTGTTTTTT
cdr3_aa: CSVEDLRGTGELFF

d_call: -
clone_size: -
v_call: TRBV2
j_call: TRBJ2-2
cdr3_nt: TGTGCCAGCAGTGAGGTCTTGACAGGGAGGACCGGGGAGCTGTTTTTT
cdr3_aa: CASSEVLTGRTGELFF

d_call: -
clone_size: few
v_call: TRBV14
j_call: TRBJ2-7
cdr3_nt: TGTGCCAGCAGCCGACCCCCGCCCTACGAGCAGTACTTC
cdr3_aa: CASSRPPPYEQYF

d_call: TRBD1
clone_size: -
v_call: TRBV5-1
j_call: TRBJ2-7
cdr3_nt: TGCGCCAGCAGTCGACAGGGCTACGAGCAGTACTTC
cdr3_aa: CASSRQGYEQYF

d_call: -
clone_size: -
v_call: TRBV2
j_call: TRBJ2-1
cdr3_nt: TGTGCCAGCGCTAGCCTTGAGCAGTTCTTC
cdr3_aa: CASASLEQFF

d_call: TRBD1
clone_size: -
v_call: TRBV11-1
j_call: TRBJ1-2
cdr3_nt: TGTGCCAGCAGCTTAGCGGGACAGGCGGATGGCTACACCTTC
cdr3_aa: CASSLAGQADGYTF

d_call: TRBD2
clone_size: -
v_call: TRBV7-9
j_call: TRBJ2-7
cdr3_nt: TGTGCCAGCAGCTTAGCGGTCGGTAGCGGGGGTTACGAGCAGTACTTC
cdr3_aa: CASSLAVGSGGYEQYF

d_call: -
clone_size: -
v_call: TRBV5-1
j_call: TRBJ1-1
cdr3_nt: TGCGCCAGCAGCCCGGACACCGATAGGGCTGAAGCTTTCTTT
cdr3_aa: CASSPDTDRAEAFF

d_call: TRBD2
clone_size: -
v_call: TRBV5-4
j_call: TRBJ2-5
cdr3_nt: TGTGCCAGCAGCTTGGGACGGGAGGACCAAGAGACCCAGTACTTC
cdr3_aa: CASSLGREDQETQYF

d_call: -
clone_size: -
v_call: TRBV5-6
j_call: TRBJ2-3
cdr3_nt: TGTGCCAGCAGCTTGAGGGCGGGCGGCGCAGATACGCAGTATTTT
cdr3_aa: CASSLRAGGADTQYF

d_call: -
clone_size: -
v_call: TRBV5-4
j_call: TRBJ2-5
cdr3_nt: TGTGCCAGCAGCTTGAAGGGTAAAGAGACCCAGTACTTC
cdr3_aa: CASSLKGKETQYF

d_call: -
clone_size: -
v_call: TRBV4-1
j_call: TRBJ2-2
cdr3_nt: TGCGCCAGCAGCCACTTTCTCCCCGGGGGCACCGGGGAGCTGTTTTTT
cdr3_aa: CASSHFLPGGTGELFF

d_call: -
clone_size: -
v_call: TRBV7-7
j_call: TRBJ2-5
cdr3_nt: TGTGCCAGCAGCCCTCAGGGGAAGCAAGAGACCCAGTACTTC
cdr3_aa: CASSPQGKQETQYF

d_call: -
clone_size: -
v_call: TRBV5-1
j_call: TRBJ1-1
cdr3_nt: TGCGCCAGCAGCTTGGCCTACAGCCAGAACACTGAAGCTTTCTTT
cdr3_aa: CASSLAYSQNTEAFF

d_call: TRBD1
clone_size: -
v_call: TRBV5-6
j_call: TRBJ1-6
cdr3_nt: TGTGCCAGCAGCTTCAAGTTCATCGACAGGGGGTCTTCACCCCTCCACTTT
cdr3_aa: CASSFKFIDRGSSPLHF

d_call: TRBD2
clone_size: once
v_call: TRBV29-1
j_call: TRBJ2-5
cdr3_nt: TGCAGCGTTGAAGATCAGCGGGGCGGAGAGACCCAGTACTTC
cdr3_aa: CSVEDQRGGETQYF

d_call: -
clone_size: -
v_call: TRBV9
j_call: TRBJ1-3
cdr3_nt: TGTGCCAGCAGCGTAGCTCCCAGGGGAGAAAACACCATATATTTT
cdr3_aa: CASSVAPRGENTIYF